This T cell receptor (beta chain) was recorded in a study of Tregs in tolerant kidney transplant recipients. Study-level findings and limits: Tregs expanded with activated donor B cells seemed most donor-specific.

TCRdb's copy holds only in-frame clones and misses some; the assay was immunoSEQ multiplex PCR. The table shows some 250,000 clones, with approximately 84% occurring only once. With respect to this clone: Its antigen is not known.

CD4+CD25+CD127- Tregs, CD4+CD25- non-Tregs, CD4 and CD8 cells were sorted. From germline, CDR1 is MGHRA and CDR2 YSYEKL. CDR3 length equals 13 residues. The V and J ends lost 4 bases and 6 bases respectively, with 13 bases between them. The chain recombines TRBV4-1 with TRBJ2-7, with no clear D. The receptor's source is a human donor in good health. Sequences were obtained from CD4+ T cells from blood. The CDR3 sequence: CASSRGYSGEQYF. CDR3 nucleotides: TGCGCCAGCAGCCGCGGCTACTCCGGCGAGCAGTACTTC.